This entry lists 15 T cell receptor delta chains sequenced from one sample in a study of Vδ1+ human thymocytes. RNA was extracted from the cells and then reverse transcribed. The CDR3 regions were amplified by multiplex PCR from V-gene primers to a constant-region primer. TCRdb applied CATT to the multiplex PCR reads for clone calling. The data hold around 76,000 delta-chain clones, with 30% to 45% observed a single time. Study-level points and caveats: Thymic TRG and TRD repertoires appeared highly polyclonal, with Gaussian CDR3 length distributions.

No antigens are known for them. The sequencing sample was made of Vdelta1+ gamma-delta thymocytes from the thymus. Subset given: FACS-sorted CD3+ TCRalphabeta- TCRVdelta1+ TCRVdelta2- thymocytes. The receptors stem from a boy younger than two who had congenital heart surgery.

This clone was recorded only once. The rearrangement uses TRDV1 and TRDJ1, with 12 bases identical to TRDD3. V was pared by 6 bases and J by 6 bases, with 8 bases of the junction left unmatched. The V gene's germline CDR1 is TSWWSYY and CDR2 QGS. The CDR3 extends over 15 amino acids. The CDR3 DNA follows: TGTGCTCTTGGAGGGCCCCTGGGGGATACGTATAAACTCATCTTT. The encoded protein is CALGGPLGDTYKLIF.

The genes are TRDV1 and TRDJ1, with 9 bases lining up with TRDD2. CDR1 is TSWWSYY and CDR2 is QGS in the germline V gene. The CDR3 is 18 residues long. V lost 1 base and J lost 10; bases outside the gene matches: 19. In nucleotides, the CDR3 is TGTGCTCTTGGGGAACCTGCCTTCCTACGGGGGGGATTGAGTGGACTCATCTTT. This sequence encodes CALGEPAFLRGGLSGLIF.

This chain links TRDV1 with TRDJ2; a weak D match, TRDD2 (5 bases). Germline V gives CDR1 TSWWSYY, CDR2 QGS. CDR3 length equals 17 residues. V was trimmed by 1 base and J by 6 bases, leaving 18 bases between them. CDR3 coding DNA: TGTGCTCTTGGGGAACCGGAGGCTTCTTCCCTGCCAGCACAACTCTTCTTT. Translated: CALGEPEASSLPAQLFF.

This clone was detected once. The chain joins TRDV1 to TRDJ1; D is unresolved. V lost 7 bases and J lost 0, with 33 bases in between. From germline, CDR1 is TSWWSYY and CDR2 QGS. CDR3 length equals 21 residues. CDR3: CALAPAGTIHSEDPYTDKLIF. The DNA for the CDR3 is TGTGCTCTTGCCCCAGCCGGCACTATACACTCCGAGGATCCCTACACCGATAAACTCATCTTT.

J is TRDJ1 and V is TRDV1; 9 nucleotides align to TRDD3. The germline V gene encodes CDR1 TSWWSYY and CDR2 QGS. V lost 1 base, J lost 0 bases, and 21 bases stayed unmatched. The CDR3 is 22 amino acids. The CDR3 coding sequence is TGTGCTCTTGGGGAACAACGTCCTAGCTGGGGGATCAGAGATCAACACACCGATAAACTCATCTTT. Its protein product is CALGEQRPSWGIRDQHTDKLIF.

The chain is built from TRDV1 and TRDJ1; no firm D call. This CDR3 is built from 21 residues. The V gene's germline CDR1 is TSWWSYY and CDR2 QGS. Trimming took 0 bases from V and 0 from J, leaving 26 bases between them. CDR3 in DNA: TGTGCTCTTGGGGAACTCCAACCAACCCATCTTACCCTCGGGTACACCGATAAACTCATCTTT. It codes for CALGELQPTHLTLGYTDKLIF.

This clone has more than one count but fewer than ten. The V gene is TRDV1, the J gene TRDJ1; the match to TRDD3 covers 12 bases. The V segment lost 0 bases and the J segment 7 bases; nucleotides outside the gene matches: 39. The CDR3 covers 27 residues. Looked up from germline, CDR1 is TSWWSYY and CDR2 is QGS. In DNA form, the CDR3 reads TGTGCTCTTGGGGAACTGGGTATCGATTCTCCTACACCGCCCGTACTGGGGGATACCGGGGCCCCCCCTAAACTCATCTTT. Encoded protein: CALGELGIDSPTPPVLGDTGAPPKLIF.

A few counts support this clone. This chain uses TRDV1 with TRDJ1; 13 bases map to TRDD3. Germline V gives CDR1 TSWWSYY, CDR2 QGS. The CDR3 has 18 residues. Losses at the gene ends were 1 base for V and 10 bases for J; bases not matched to a gene: 15. CDR3 bases: TGTGCTCTTGGGGAACCTCTCCTCTCGAAGTACTGGGGGATACGACTCATCTTT. It specifies CALGEPLLSKYWGIRLIF.

This clone occurred once. The gene calls are TRDV2 and TRDJ1; 9 positions agree with TRDD3. Germline V gene lookup returns CDR1 GEAIGNYY and CDR2 EKD. The V segment lost 2 bases and the J segment 3 bases; nucleotides outside the gene matches: 24. This CDR3 spans 21 amino acids. The CDR3 DNA is TGTGCCTGTGACATAAAGTTTTTAACCTCTACTGGGGGAGGTTTTGCCGATAAACTCATCTTT. Translated: CACDIKFLTSTGGGFADKLIF.

This clone appeared a few times. V gene TRDV1 combines with J gene TRDJ1; D unresolved. Germline loops: CDR1 TSWWSYY, CDR2 QGS. The ends were cut back, 1 base at V and 4 bases at J, with 31 bases in the middle. The CDR3 has 21 residues. In DNA, the CDR3 is TGTGCTCTTGGGGAACAGCCTAAGTGGTATGGTATCGGGAGACGGGGCGATAAACTCATCTTT. This translates into CALGEQPKWYGIGRRGDKLIF.

In its sample, this clone was seen a few times. V gene TRDV1 combines with J gene TRDJ1; maybe TRDD2 (7 bases). Trimming cost V 4 bases and J 0 bases, with 33 bases left between them. This CDR3 comprises 22 residues. Looked up from germline, CDR1 is TSWWSYY and CDR2 is QGS. The CDR3 reads CALGASFLLAGDSSQYTDKLIF. The CDR3 DNA reads TGTGCTCTTGGGGCCTCCTTCCTTCTTGCTGGGGATTCTTCTCAATACACCGATAAACTCATCTTT.

This sequence joins TRDV1 and TRDJ1; 13 bases are a match to TRDD3. CDR1 and CDR2 from the germline V gene are TSWWSYY and QGS. V trimming: 1 base; J trimming: 0 bases; junction bases outside the gene matches: 26. CDR3 size: 25 residues. CDR3 region: CALGEPPKKVPTGGYAPPYTDKLIF. The DNA of the CDR3 is TGTGCTCTTGGGGAACCCCCTAAAAAGGTCCCAACTGGGGGATACGCCCCCCCGTACACCGATAAACTCATCTTT.

The chain carries TRDV1 and TRDJ1; perhaps D is TRDD2 or TRDD3 (9 bases each). The CDR3 is made up of 21 amino acids. The ends were cut back, 5 bases at V and 0 bases at J, with 31 bases in the middle. Germline loops: CDR1 TSWWSYY, CDR2 QGS. The CDR3 bases are TGTGCTCTTGGGCAAGCCTTCCTACGAAGATACTGGGGGAGCGACACCGATAAACTCATCTTT. Protein product: CALGQAFLRRYWGSDTDKLIF.

The V call is TRDV1, the J call TRDJ1; 8 bases are shared with TRDD3. Germline values: CDR1 TSWWSYY, CDR2 QGS. Losses at the gene ends were 0 bases for V and 10 bases for J; bases not matched to a gene: 19. The CDR3 sequence is 18 residues long. CDR3 DNA sequence: TGTGCTCTTGGGGAACTAGGGCAGGGGGATAGGCCCCTTCGAGGACTCATCTTT. Its protein product is CALGELGQGDRPLRGLIF.

Regarding this clone: Other DNA sequences of this sample code for an identical CDR3. This rearrangement joins TRDV2 to TRDJ1, with a weak D call TRDD3 (5 bases). The length of the CDR3 is 15 residues. V lost 1 base and J lost 0, with 11 bases in between. Germline loops: CDR1 GEAIGNYY, CDR2 EKD. CDR3 in DNA: TGTGCCTGTGACACTGGGGACCGTTACACCGATAAACTCATCTTT. It yields the protein CACDTGDRYTDKLIF.